Below are 16 T cell receptor beta chains sequenced from a single sample in a study of T cell responses to AZD1222 COVID-19 vaccine. Data came from immunoSEQ multiplex PCR; TCRdb stores just in-frame clones and leaves some out. The table lists some 170,000 clones, about 93% of them singletons, with under 1.1% in the top ten. Source: peripheral blood, taken 28 days after the second dose of the MenACWY control vaccine. These receptor sequences come from an adult who received the MenACWY meningococcal vaccine as a control.

The rearrangement joins TRBV20-1 to TRBJ1-2; D call uncertain. The CDR3 totals 11 residues. Germline V CDR1 and CDR2: DFQATT, SNEGSKA (reference sequence). V shed 1 base and J shed 7 bases, with 7 bases lying between them. The CDR3: CSARVAIGYTF. The CDR3 nucleotides are TGCAGTGCTAGAGTGGCAATTGGCTACACCTTC.

The V call is TRBV30, the J call TRBJ1-5; D may be TRBD1 (6 bases). The CDR3 is made up of 13 amino acids. Germline CDR1 reads GTSNPN; CDR2 reads SVGIG (reference sequence). Trimming removed 5 bases from V and 6 bases from J, with 14 bases in between. The CDR3 coding sequence is TGTGCCTGGTCCGGGGGGGCGGGTCAGCCCCAGCATTTT. Protein sequence: CAWSGGAGQPQHF.

Here the CDR3 reads CASSLTGANYGYTF. For the CDR3, the DNA is TGTGCCAGCAGCTTGACAGGGGCAAACTATGGCTACACCTTC. V usage is TRBV5-8 and J usage is TRBJ1-2, with TRBD1 matching over 7 bases. CDR1 and CDR2 (germline): SGHTS, YDEGEE. The CDR3 runs to 14 residues. With 1 base clipped from V and 2 bases from J, the junction kept 2 bases outside the gene matches.

This rearrangement joins TRBV6-5 to TRBJ2-5; the D gene is possibly TRBD2 (5 bases). V was trimmed by 6 bases and J by 5 bases, leaving 16 bases between them. Germline loops: CDR1 MNHEY, CDR2 SVGAGI. The CDR3 totals 14 residues. This CDR3 is CASSLTTTRETQYF. The CDR3 nucleotides are TGTGCCAGCAGCCTGACTACAACCCGGGAGACCCAGTACTTC.

The rearrangement uses TRBV24-1 and TRBJ1-1, with D possibly matching TRBD1 (5 bases). This CDR3 region has 13 residues. Trimming took off 5 bases at V and 5 bases at J, with 11 bases between the two ends. CDR1 and CDR2 (germline): KGHDR, SFDVKD. The chain's CDR3 is CATSVGAGTEAFF. The CDR3, as DNA: TGTGCCACCAGTGTAGGGGCAGGTACTGAAGCTTTCTTT.

The CDR3 loop reads CASSLQGAVNTEAFF. In DNA form, the CDR3 reads TGTGCCAGCAGCTTACAGGGGGCCGTGAACACTGAAGCTTTCTTT. V gene TRBV11-3 combines with J gene TRBJ1-1; 8 nucleotides agree with TRBD1. Germline CDR1 is SGHNT and CDR2 is YENEEA. The V gene end was trimmed by 2 bases and the J gene end by 0 bases; junction bases not matched to a gene: 2. CDR3 length: 15 residues. Full variable domain (missing parts from reference TRBV11-3 and TRBJ1-1): EAGVVQSPRYKIIEKKQPVAFWCNPISGHNTLYWYLQNLGQGPELLIRYENEEAVDDSQLPKDRFSAERLKGVDSTLKIQPAELGDSAVYLCASSLQGAVNTEAFFGQGTRLTVV.

The CDR3 loop is CASSPRPLGETEAFF. CDR3 nucleotides: TGTGCCAGCAGTCCTCGCCCGCTGGGAGAGACTGAAGCTTTCTTT. This chain links TRBV27 with TRBJ1-1, with D unresolved. Trimming shortened V by 5 bases and J by 5 bases, and 18 bases separated the two germline ends. The CDR3 consists of 15 residues. CDR1 and CDR2 (germline): MNHEY, SMNVEV (reference sequence).

This sequence joins TRBV18 and TRBJ1-3, with D perhaps TRBD1 (5 bases). Germline V lookup: CDR1 KGHSH, CDR2 LQKENI. Deletions cut 3 bases from V and 0 bases from J, with 15 bases between. This CDR3 is built from 17 residues. For the CDR3, the DNA is TGTGCCAGCTCACCCCGGGGGACGGTGAGCTCTGGAAACACCATATATTTT. This gives the protein CASSPRGTVSSGNTIYF.

This chain links TRBV10-3 with TRBJ2-7, with 7 bases lining up with TRBD1. The CDR3 spans 15 residues. The ends lost 0 bases at V and 4 bases at J; junction bases unmatched: 6. CDR1 and CDR2 from the germline V gene are ENHRY and SYGVKD. CDR3 amino acids: CAISESNRGNYEQYF. In nucleotides, the CDR3 is TGTGCCATCAGTGAGTCGAACAGGGGTAATTACGAGCAGTACTTC.

This chain joins TRBV12-1 and TRBJ1-1; no DNA check was done on the table's D call, TRBD1. TRBV12-1 constitutes a pseudogene. The CDR3 is 14 residues long. The DNA for the CDR3 is TGTGCCAGCAGCTTCCCAGGGATGAACACTGAAGCTTTCTTT. It specifies CASSFPGMNTEAFF.

As to this clone: The sample carries other DNA sequences with the same CDR3. V is TRBV7-2 and J is TRBJ2-1; 7 bases agree with TRBD2. The germline CDR1 and CDR2 sequences are SGHTA and FQGNSA. V was clipped by 6 bases and J by 4 bases; unmatched bases: 9. This CDR3 is built from 15 residues. The CDR3 protein is CASSSTGGSYNEQFF. The CDR3 DNA sequence: TGTGCCAGCAGTTCAACCGGGGGGTCTTACAATGAGCAGTTCTTC.

This clone was seen more than once but under ten times. This sequence joins TRBV5-6 and TRBJ1-1; tentatively, D is TRBD1 (5 bases). The CDR3 runs to 17 residues. V lost 4 bases to trimming and J lost 5 bases, with 24 bases between them. The germline CDR1 and CDR2 sequences are SGHDT and YYEEEE. The CDR3 region has the DNA TGTGCCAGCAGCCCCCCTTTTCCGGATTGGCGGGGGACTGAAGCTTTCTTT. It specifies CASSPPFPDWRGTEAFF.

The V gene is TRBV23-1, the J gene TRBJ2-7, with D perhaps TRBD1 or TRBD2 (6 bases each). TRBV23-1 carries the ORF label, with uncertain function. This CDR3 contains 15 residues. The V end lost 2 bases, the J end lost 4 bases, and 15 bases lay between the germline ends. The CDR3 coding sequence is TGCGCCAGCAGTCAAAGGACAGAGACTAGGTACGAGCAGTACTTC. Protein: CASSQRTETRYEQYF.

The chain uses TRBV4-1 and TRBJ1-2; D perhaps matches TRBD1 (5 bases). This CDR3 is 18 amino acids long. V was cut by 0 bases and J by 2 bases, with 19 bases left in between. From germline, CDR1 is MGHRA and CDR2 YSYEKL. CDR3 residues: CASSQDREVGGANYGYTF. The DNA of the CDR3 is TGCGCCAGCAGCCAAGATCGAGAGGTTGGAGGGGCGAACTATGGCTACACCTTC.

This sequence joins TRBV28 and TRBJ1-3; D ambiguous. Germline V gene sequence: CDR1 MDHEN, CDR2 SYDVKM. This CDR3 has 13 residues. V dropped 7 bases and J dropped 0 bases, with 7 bases sitting between them. The CDR3 DNA follows: TGTGCCAGCACGACTATCTCTGGAAACACCATATATTTT. Residues: CASTTISGNTIYF.

This chain uses TRBV14 with TRBJ2-1; 10 bases are shared with TRBD2. V shed 7 bases and J 4 bases; nucleotides not matched to a gene: 1. Per germline, CDR1 SGHDN and CDR2 FVKESK. This CDR3 spans 13 amino acids. The CDR3, as DNA: TGTGCCAGCACAGCGGGGGGGTACAATGAGCAGTTCTTC. Translating gives CASTAGGYNEQFF.